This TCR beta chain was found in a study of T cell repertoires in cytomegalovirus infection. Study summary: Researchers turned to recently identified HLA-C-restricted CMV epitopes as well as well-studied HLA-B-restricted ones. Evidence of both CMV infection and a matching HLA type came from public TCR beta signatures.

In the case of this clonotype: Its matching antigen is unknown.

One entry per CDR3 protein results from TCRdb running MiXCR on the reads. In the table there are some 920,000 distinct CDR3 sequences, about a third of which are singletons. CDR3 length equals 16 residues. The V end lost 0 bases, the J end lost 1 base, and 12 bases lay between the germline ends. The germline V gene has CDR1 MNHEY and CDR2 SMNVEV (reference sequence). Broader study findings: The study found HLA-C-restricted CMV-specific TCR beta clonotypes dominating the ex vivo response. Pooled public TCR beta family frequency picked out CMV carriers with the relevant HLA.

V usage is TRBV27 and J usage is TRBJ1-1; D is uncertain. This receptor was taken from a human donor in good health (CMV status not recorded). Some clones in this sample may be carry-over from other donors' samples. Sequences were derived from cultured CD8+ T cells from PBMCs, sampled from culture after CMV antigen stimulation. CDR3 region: CASSLSRREGNTEAFF. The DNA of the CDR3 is TGTGCCAGCAGTTTATCGAGACGGGAGGGGAACACTGAAGCTTTCTTT.